The entry below describes one T cell receptor (beta chain). Measured with immunoSEQ multiplex PCR; TCRdb has only the in-frame clones, and not every one. The sample yields under 50,000 clones, roughly nine tenths seen once. These data come from a study of blood T cell repertoires in COVID-19. The sample taken for sequencing was peripheral blood. The receptor's source is an older man with active COVID-19.

The CDR3 nucleotides are TGTGCCAGCAGCCAAGGGCAAGCCTACAATGAGCAGTTCTTC. Translated, it gives CASSQGQAYNEQFF. The V call is TRBV3-1 (or the pseudogene TRBV3-2), the J call TRBJ2-1; D remains ambiguous. Germline V gene sequence: CDR1 LGHDT, CDR2 YNNKEL (reference sequence). V was cut by 1 base and J by 2 bases, with 6 bases left in between. CDR3 length: 14 amino acids.